This note documents a single TCR beta chain sequence. Assay: immunoSEQ multiplex PCR; the TCRdb copy retains only in-frame clones and omits some. This table has around 230,000 clones, approximately 83% appearing once. This record comes from a study of cytomegalovirus exposure and HLA in healthy donors. Study in general: A later analysis reported the roughly 130 validation repertoires used the same platform as the approximately 660 first-cohort repertoires.

This sequence was found in a woman aged 25 to 39 in good health and CMV-seropositive. Sequencing used PBMCs.

The CDR3 coding sequence is TGCGCCAGCAGCCAAGACCCCGGGAGGGTGGGGGAGCAGTACTTC. Translation: CASSQDPGRVGEQYF. This chain links TRBV4-1 with TRBJ2-7; 8 nucleotides agree with TRBD2. J lost 7 bases, V lost 0 bases, and 8 bases had no gene match. This CDR3 region has 15 residues. Germline CDR1 and CDR2: MGHRA and YSYEKL.